A selection of T cell receptor beta chains follows, all from one sample in a study of shared clonotypes between healthy human individuals. Produced via immunoSEQ multiplex PCR; TCRdb's table is partial and in-frame only. The sample records some 580,000 clones, roughly 98% being singletons. The sequenced sample consisted of naive CD8+ T cells sorted from blood. The source is a man between 25 and 39 years old in good health. The CDR3 runs from the conserved cysteine through the conserved F or W. The D gene is left open where the match is weak. Size tells how often a clone was seen (once, few, many) or the class of an expanded clone, and some rows leave it out.

d_gene: NA
v_gene: TRBV30
j_gene: TRBJ2-7
len: 12
abundance: NA
CDR3nt: TGTGCCTGGAGTGTGCAAACCTACGAGCAGTACTTC
CDR3aa: CAWSVQTYEQYF

d_gene: NA
v_gene: TRBV6-5
j_gene: TRBJ2-1
len: 16
abundance: NA
CDR3nt: TGTGCCAGCAGTTACTCTTCGTTTGAAGGGGGAGAGGGGCAGTTCTTC
CDR3aa: CASSYSSFEGGEGQFF

d_gene: TRBD2
v_gene: TRBV5-1
j_gene: TRBJ2-1
len: 13
abundance: once
CDR3nt: TGCGCCAGCAGCCTTAGCGGGAAGGATGAGCAGTTCTTC
CDR3aa: CASSLSGKDEQFF

d_gene: NA
v_gene: TRBV5-1
j_gene: TRBJ2-7
len: 14
abundance: NA
CDR3nt: TGCGCCAGCAGCTCCGGGACAAACGCCTACGAGCAGTACTTC
CDR3aa: CASSSGTNAYEQYF

d_gene: NA
v_gene: TRBV7-7
j_gene: TRBJ2-2
len: 14
abundance: NA
CDR3nt: TGTGCTAGCAGCTTAGGCTGGAACACCGGGGAGCTGTTTTTT
CDR3aa: CASSLGWNTGELFF

d_gene: NA
v_gene: TRBV7-2
j_gene: TRBJ2-7
len: 12
abundance: NA
CDR3nt: TGTGCCAGCGTCGGACCCATCTACGAGCAGTACTTC
CDR3aa: CASVGPIYEQYF

d_gene: TRBD2
v_gene: TRBV9
j_gene: TRBJ2-3
len: 17
abundance: NA
CDR3nt: TGTGCCAGCAGCGTACGGCACGGAGCGGGACGCACAGATACGCAGTATTTT
CDR3aa: CASSVRHGAGRTDTQYF

d_gene: TRBD2
v_gene: TRBV7-8
j_gene: TRBJ2-7
len: 17
abundance: NA
CDR3nt: TGTGCCAGCAGCCTACCGGCCGGTCTAGCGGATTCCTACGAGCAGTACTTC
CDR3aa: CASSLPAGLADSYEQYF

d_gene: NA
v_gene: TRBV7-9
j_gene: TRBJ2-3
len: 15
abundance: NA
CDR3nt: TGTGCCAGCAGCTTACGTCAAAAGAGCACAGATACGCAGTATTTT
CDR3aa: CASSLRQKSTDTQYF

d_gene: NA
v_gene: TRBV5-1
j_gene: TRBJ1-1
len: 13
abundance: once
CDR3nt: TGCGCCAGCAGCTCTAACAGGGCGACTGAAGCTTTCTTT
CDR3aa: CASSSNRATEAFF

d_gene: NA
v_gene: TRBV4-1
j_gene: TRBJ1-1
len: 13
abundance: NA
CDR3nt: TGCGCCAGCAGCCAAGGGGGGACTACTGAAGCTTTCTTT
CDR3aa: CASSQGGTTEAFF

d_gene: NA
v_gene: TRBV11-3
j_gene: TRBJ2-7
len: 14
abundance: once
CDR3nt: TGTGCCAGCAGCTCCTCAGAGCTCGCCTACGAGCAGTACTTC
CDR3aa: CASSSSELAYEQYF

d_gene: TRBD2
v_gene: TRBV2
j_gene: TRBJ2-3
len: 15
abundance: NA
CDR3nt: TGTGCCAGCAGTGAGGGACTAGCGTTCACAGATACGCAGTATTTT
CDR3aa: CASSEGLAFTDTQYF

d_gene: NA
v_gene: TRBV28
j_gene: TRBJ2-7
len: 15
abundance: NA
CDR3nt: TGTGCCAGCAGTCCGACTGGCCTCTCCTCCTACGAGCAGTACTTC
CDR3aa: CASSPTGLSSYEQYF

d_gene: NA
v_gene: TRBV5-1
j_gene: TRBJ1-3
len: 15
abundance: once
CDR3nt: TGCGCCAGCAGCTTGGACAGGGACTCTGGAAACACCATATATTTT
CDR3aa: CASSLDRDSGNTIYF

d_gene: NA
v_gene: TRBV20-1
j_gene: TRBJ2-5
len: 11
abundance: NA
CDR3nt: TGCAGTGCTCCCAACCAAGAGACCCAGTACTTC
CDR3aa: CSAPNQETQYF

d_gene: NA
v_gene: TRBV7-9
j_gene: TRBJ1-2
len: 13
abundance: NA
CDR3nt: TGTGCCAGCAGCTCCGAAAAGGGAGTCGGCTACACCTTC
CDR3aa: CASSSEKGVGYTF

d_gene: NA
v_gene: TRBV4-1
j_gene: TRBJ2-7
len: 15
abundance: NA
CDR3nt: TGCGCCAGCAGCCACGCAGACCTCCAGGGGGGCGAGCAGTACTTC
CDR3aa: CASSHADLQGGEQYF

d_gene: NA
v_gene: TRBV11-2
j_gene: TRBJ2-7
len: 14
abundance: NA
CDR3nt: TGTGCCAGCAGCTTACGGACAGCCGACTACGAGCAGTACTTC
CDR3aa: CASSLRTADYEQYF

d_gene: TRBD2
v_gene: TRBV4-3
j_gene: TRBJ2-7
len: 19
abundance: NA
CDR3nt: TGCGCCAGCAGCCAAGATCGAGCCGGGAGGGCCGCGGTCTCCTACGAGCAGTACTTC
CDR3aa: CASSQDRAGRAAVSYEQYF

d_gene: NA
v_gene: TRBV30
j_gene: TRBJ2-7
len: 14
abundance: NA
CDR3nt: TGTGCCTCCACCCCAGCGGGCAGGGCGTACGAGCAGTACTTC
CDR3aa: CASTPAGRAYEQYF

d_gene: NA
v_gene: TRBV6-5
j_gene: TRBJ2-2
len: 12
abundance: NA
CDR3nt: TGTGCCAGCAGTTACGACACCGGGGAGCTGTTTTTT
CDR3aa: CASSYDTGELFF

d_gene: NA
v_gene: TRBV6-5
j_gene: TRBJ2-7
len: 16
abundance: NA
CDR3nt: TGTGCCAGCAGTTCACCAGCGGGCCAGAGCTCCTACGAGCAGTACTTC
CDR3aa: CASSSPAGQSSYEQYF

d_gene: NA
v_gene: TRBV11-2
j_gene: TRBJ2-2
len: 12
abundance: NA
CDR3nt: TGTGCCAGCAGCTTTTCGGCCGGGGAGCTGTTTTTT
CDR3aa: CASSFSAGELFF

d_gene: TRBD1
v_gene: TRBV27
j_gene: TRBJ2-7
len: 13
abundance: NA
CDR3nt: TGTGCCAGTCCCAGGGGGCCCACCTACGAGCAGTACTTC
CDR3aa: CASPRGPTYEQYF

d_gene: NA
v_gene: TRBV27
j_gene: TRBJ2-7
len: 15
abundance: NA
CDR3nt: TGTGCCAGCGGATATTCAGGGCTTTTTACCTACGAGCAGTACTTC
CDR3aa: CASGYSGLFTYEQYF

d_gene: TRBD2
v_gene: TRBV11-2
j_gene: TRBJ2-7
len: 15
abundance: NA
CDR3nt: TGTGCCAGCAGCTTAGAAGGGACTAGCGGGAACGAGCAGTACTTC
CDR3aa: CASSLEGTSGNEQYF

d_gene: TRBD1
v_gene: TRBV6-5
j_gene: TRBJ1-2
len: 15
abundance: NA
CDR3nt: TGTGCCAGCAGTCTTCGACAGGGGGCTAACTATGGCTACACCTTC
CDR3aa: CASSLRQGANYGYTF

d_gene: NA
v_gene: TRBV14
j_gene: TRBJ2-7
len: 16
abundance: NA
CDR3nt: TGTGCCAGCAGCCAAGATTTGTCGGCAAGCTCCTACGAGCAGTACTTC
CDR3aa: CASSQDLSASSYEQYF

d_gene: NA
v_gene: TRBV10-1
j_gene: TRBJ2-7
len: 15
abundance: NA
CDR3nt: TGCGCCAGCAGTGAAGACAGCCACGGCACCTACGAGCAGTACTTC
CDR3aa: CASSEDSHGTYEQYF

d_gene: TRBD1
v_gene: TRBV29-1
j_gene: TRBJ1-1
len: 15
abundance: NA
CDR3nt: TGCAGCGCAACAGGGGCTTTTGACATGAACACTGAAGCTTTCTTT
CDR3aa: CSATGAFDMNTEAFF

d_gene: NA
v_gene: TRBV5-6
j_gene: TRBJ1-3
len: 16
abundance: once
CDR3nt: TGTGCCAGCAGCTTAGGGCAGCCCGGTTCTGGAAACACCATATATTTT
CDR3aa: CASSLGQPGSGNTIYF

d_gene: TRBD1
v_gene: TRBV6-5
j_gene: TRBJ2-2
len: 14
abundance: NA
CDR3nt: TGTGCCAGCAGTTATAACAGGGGTGGCGGGGAGCTGTTTTTT
CDR3aa: CASSYNRGGGELFF

d_gene: NA
v_gene: TRBV5-6
j_gene: TRBJ1-2
len: 16
abundance: NA
CDR3nt: TGTGCCAGCAGCTTGGCCGCAGGTTCAGCTAACTATGGCTACACCTTC
CDR3aa: CASSLAAGSANYGYTF

d_gene: NA
v_gene: TRBV9
j_gene: TRBJ1-2
len: 12
abundance: NA
CDR3nt: TGTGCCAGCAGCGAGACCTCTCGTGGCTACACCTTC
CDR3aa: CASSETSRGYTF

d_gene: NA
v_gene: TRBV11-2
j_gene: TRBJ2-1
len: 12
abundance: NA
CDR3nt: TGTGCCGAAGGGGCAGGGGTGAATGAGCAGTTCTTC
CDR3aa: CAEGAGVNEQFF

d_gene: NA
v_gene: TRBV7-8
j_gene: TRBJ2-7
len: 12
abundance: once
CDR3nt: TGTGCCAGCAGCTTAGACCACTACGAGCAGTACTTC
CDR3aa: CASSLDHYEQYF

d_gene: NA
v_gene: TRBV5-6
j_gene: TRBJ2-3
len: 15
abundance: NA
CDR3nt: TGTGCCAGCAGCTTGGGGGCGGGGAACACAGATACGCAGTATTTT
CDR3aa: CASSLGAGNTDTQYF

d_gene: TRBD1
v_gene: TRBV11-3
j_gene: TRBJ2-7
len: 19
abundance: NA
CDR3nt: TGTGCCAGCAGCTTAGCAGCCCTAACCCGGGACAGCCAATCCTACGAGCAGTACTTC
CDR3aa: CASSLAALTRDSQSYEQYF

d_gene: TRBD2
v_gene: TRBV7-2
j_gene: TRBJ2-5
len: 16
abundance: NA
CDR3nt: TGTGCCAGCAGCTTAGCAGGACTAGCGGTACAAGAGACCCAGTACTTC
CDR3aa: CASSLAGLAVQETQYF

d_gene: NA
v_gene: TRBV4-2
j_gene: TRBJ1-1
len: 14
abundance: once
CDR3nt: TGTGCCAGCAGCCAAGGTGGGGGGCGGGCTGAAGCTTTCTTT
CDR3aa: CASSQGGGRAEAFF

d_gene: NA
v_gene: TRBV7-2
j_gene: TRBJ1-1
len: 14
abundance: NA
CDR3nt: TGTGCCAGCAGCTTAGGGGCGGTTAGCACTGAAGCTTTCTTT
CDR3aa: CASSLGAVSTEAFF

d_gene: NA
v_gene: TRBV4-2
j_gene: TRBJ2-3
len: 12
abundance: NA
CDR3nt: TGTGCCAGCAGCTATTTAGCAGATACGCAGTATTTT
CDR3aa: CASSYLADTQYF

d_gene: NA
v_gene: TRBV7-9
j_gene: TRBJ2-7
len: 13
abundance: NA
CDR3nt: TGTGCCAGCAGCCCCGAGGACCGCTACGAGCAGTACTTC
CDR3aa: CASSPEDRYEQYF

d_gene: NA
v_gene: TRBV27
j_gene: TRBJ2-7
len: 14
abundance: NA
CDR3nt: TGTGCCAGCAGTCACAGGAGGGGAACCTACGAGCAGTACTTC
CDR3aa: CASSHRRGTYEQYF

d_gene: TRBD1
v_gene: TRBV28
j_gene: TRBJ2-7
len: 15
abundance: NA
CDR3nt: TGTGCCAGCAGTTGGGGACAGCTCCTTTCCTACGAGCAGTACTTC
CDR3aa: CASSWGQLLSYEQYF

d_gene: TRBD2
v_gene: TRBV7-2
j_gene: TRBJ2-7
len: 16
abundance: NA
CDR3nt: TGTGCCAGCAGCTTAGTTCTAGCGGGAGGGCCCTACGAGCAGTACTTC
CDR3aa: CASSLVLAGGPYEQYF

d_gene: NA
v_gene: TRBV7-9
j_gene: TRBJ2-1
len: 12
abundance: once
CDR3nt: TGTGCCAGCAGCTTAAAGATGAATGAGCAGTTCTTC
CDR3aa: CASSLKMNEQFF

d_gene: TRBD1
v_gene: TRBV7-9
j_gene: TRBJ2-4
len: 16
abundance: few
CDR3nt: TGTGCCAGCAGCGACCCAGGGGGCGTCGGCAAAAACATTCAGTACTTC
CDR3aa: CASSDPGGVGKNIQYF

d_gene: NA
v_gene: TRBV7-9
j_gene: TRBJ2-7
len: 15
abundance: NA
CDR3nt: TGTGCCAGCAGTTCCCCCGGCGACGGATCCTACGAGCAGTACTTC
CDR3aa: CASSSPGDGSYEQYF